The rows below give T cell receptor beta chains drawn from one sample of a study of beta chain features in type 1 diabetes. Profiled with immunoSEQ multiplex PCR; TCRdb holds only in-frame clones, not every one. Of around 340,000 clones detected, about 19% appear once; the ten largest clones hold 0.035% to 0.05%. Input material: naive CD4+ T cells from blood. These receptor sequences come from a young woman in good health. CDR3s include the opening cysteine and the closing phenylalanine or tryptophan. The order of the fields is CDR3 protein, CDR3 DNA, J gene, clone size, V gene, D gene. D genes are given only for firm matches. Size values are once, few and many counts, or a class for expanded clones, and some rows have none.

CDR3: CAWRGEDTEAFF
DNA: TGTGCCTGGAGGGGAGAAGACACTGAAGCTTTCTTT
J: TRBJ1-1
size: NA
V: TRBV30
D: NA

CDR3: CASSNRGSYNEQFF
DNA: TGTGCCAGCAGCAATCGGGGCTCCTACAATGAGCAGTTCTTC
J: TRBJ2-1
size: NA
V: TRBV9
D: NA

CDR3: CAIGVRDSHEQYF
DNA: TGTGCCATCGGAGTCCGGGACAGTCACGAGCAGTACTTC
J: TRBJ2-7
size: few
V: TRBV10-3
D: TRBD1

CDR3: CASNRLEGEQYF
DNA: TGTGCCAGCAATCGGTTGGAGGGCGAGCAGTACTTC
J: TRBJ2-7
size: NA
V: TRBV2
D: NA

CDR3: CASSLVPGGFTFF
DNA: TGTGCCAGCAGCTTGGTTCCAGGGGGATTCACGTTCTTC
J: TRBJ2-1
size: NA
V: TRBV5-4
D: TRBD1

CDR3: CASSYSWGTLNTEAFF
DNA: TGTGCCAGCAGTTACTCGTGGGGGACACTGAACACTGAAGCTTTCTTT
J: TRBJ1-1
size: NA
V: TRBV6-5
D: NA

CDR3: CASSYTGTGSYEQYF
DNA: TGCGCCAGCAGTTATACCGGGACAGGGTCCTACGAGCAGTACTTC
J: TRBJ2-7
size: NA
V: TRBV4-1
D: TRBD1

CDR3: CASSLSRTGTNEKLFF
DNA: TGTGCCAGCAGCTTGTCCCGGACAGGGACTAATGAAAAACTGTTTTTT
J: TRBJ1-4
size: few
V: TRBV7-6
D: TRBD1

CDR3: CASSLMRGSYNEQFF
DNA: TGTGCCAGCAGCCTTATGCGGGGGTCCTACAATGAGCAGTTCTTC
J: TRBJ2-1
size: NA
V: TRBV5-4
D: TRBD2

CDR3: CASSLAGERRETQYF
DNA: TGCGCCAGCAGCTTGGCCGGGGAGCGTAGAGAGACCCAGTACTTC
J: TRBJ2-5
size: few
V: TRBV5-1
D: NA

CDR3: CASSAPGTRIYEQYF
DNA: TGTGCCAGCAGCGCCCCAGGGACTCGGATTTACGAGCAGTACTTC
J: TRBJ2-7
size: few
V: TRBV7-6
D: NA

CDR3: CASSHGRGMPKSTYGYTF
DNA: TGCGCCAGCAGCCACGGGAGGGGGATGCCGAAATCCACCTATGGCTACACCTTC
J: TRBJ1-2
size: NA
V: TRBV4-1
D: NA

CDR3: CASSLANEAAGYTF
DNA: TGTGCCAGCAGCTTAGCGAACGAGGCAGCGGGCTACACCTTC
J: TRBJ1-2
size: few
V: TRBV7-2
D: NA

CDR3: CASSIRTGTEAFF
DNA: TGTGCCAGTAGTATACGGACAGGGACCGAAGCTTTCTTT
J: TRBJ1-1
size: NA
V: TRBV19
D: TRBD1

CDR3: CASSFRAGTDYNEQFF
DNA: TGTGCCAGCAGCTTCCGAGCCGGGACAGATTACAATGAGCAGTTCTTC
J: TRBJ2-1
size: NA
V: TRBV7-9
D: TRBD1

CDR3: CASSRDSQTIEAFF
DNA: TGTGCCAGCAGTAGGGACAGCCAGACCATTGAAGCTTTCTTT
J: TRBJ1-1
size: few
V: TRBV25-1
D: TRBD1

CDR3: CAWGDRGFTDTQYF
DNA: TGTGCCTGGGGGGACAGGGGGTTCACAGATACGCAGTATTTT
J: TRBJ2-3
size: few
V: TRBV30
D: TRBD1

CDR3: CASTSGVGNTQYF
DNA: TGTGCCAGCACTAGCGGGGTAGGAAATACGCAGTATTTT
J: TRBJ2-3
size: few
V: TRBV7-2
D: TRBD2

CDR3: CASSRGTFNEQFF
DNA: TGTGCCAGCAGCCGAGGGACTTTTAATGAGCAGTTCTTC
J: TRBJ2-1
size: NA
V: TRBV14
D: NA

CDR3: CASIYQETQYF
DNA: TGTGCCAGCATCTACCAAGAGACCCAGTACTTC
J: TRBJ2-5
size: few
V: TRBV6-5
D: NA

CDR3: CASSRAGGYNEQFF
DNA: TGCGCCAGCAGCCGGGCGGGGGGCTACAATGAGCAGTTCTTC
J: TRBJ2-1
size: NA
V: TRBV5-1
D: TRBD2

CDR3: CASGSPRGQGHLGANVLTF
DNA: TGTGCTAGTGGCTCCCCCCGGGGACAGGGGCATCTAGGGGCCAACGTCCTGACTTTC
J: TRBJ2-6
size: few
V: TRBV12-5
D: TRBD1

CDR3: CASSPQGIRADTQYF
DNA: TGTGCTAGCAGTCCACAGGGAATCCGCGCAGATACGCAGTATTTT
J: TRBJ2-3
size: few
V: TRBV7-7
D: NA